This TCR beta chain was recovered during a study of response to subunit inactivated influenza vaccine. Germline CDR1 and CDR2: SGHKS and YYEKEE (reference sequence). This CDR3 is built from 16 residues. The V end lost 3 bases, the J end lost 0 bases, and 13 bases lay between the germline ends. TCRdb reprocessed the RT-PCR reads with MiXCR, giving one entry per CDR3 protein. The table records a few hundred thousand distinct CDR3 sequences, 10% to 15% of them present only once. Study-level points and caveats: It was the authors' suggestion that each seasonal influenza vaccination recruits few new T cells.

This clonotype was counted ten times or more. Its antigen is unidentified. This TCR came from a man aged 50 to 59 who received an inactivated influenza vaccine. The input for sequencing was non-naive T cells sorted from PBMCs, taken roughly 2 weeks before vaccination. The V gene is TRBV5-5, the J gene TRBJ1-5; D possibly corresponds to TRBD1 (5 bases). The CDR3 DNA follows: TGTGCCAGCAGCTCCATGGCGGGGGATAGCAATCAGCCCCAGCATTTT. Translation gives CASSSMAGDSNQPQHF.